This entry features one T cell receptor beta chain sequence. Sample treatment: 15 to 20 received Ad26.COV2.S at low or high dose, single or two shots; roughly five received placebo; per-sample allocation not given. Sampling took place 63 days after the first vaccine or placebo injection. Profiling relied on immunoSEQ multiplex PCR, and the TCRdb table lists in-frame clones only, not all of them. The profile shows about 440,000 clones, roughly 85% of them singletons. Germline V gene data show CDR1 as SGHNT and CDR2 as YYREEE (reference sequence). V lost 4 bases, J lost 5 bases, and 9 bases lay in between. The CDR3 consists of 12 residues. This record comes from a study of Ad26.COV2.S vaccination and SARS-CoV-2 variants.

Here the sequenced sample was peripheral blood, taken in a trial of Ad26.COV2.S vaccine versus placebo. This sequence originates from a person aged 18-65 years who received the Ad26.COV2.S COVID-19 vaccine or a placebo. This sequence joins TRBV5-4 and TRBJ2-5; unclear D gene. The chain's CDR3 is CASSLEWETQYF. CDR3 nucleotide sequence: TGTGCCAGCAGCCTTGAATGGGAGACCCAGTACTTC.